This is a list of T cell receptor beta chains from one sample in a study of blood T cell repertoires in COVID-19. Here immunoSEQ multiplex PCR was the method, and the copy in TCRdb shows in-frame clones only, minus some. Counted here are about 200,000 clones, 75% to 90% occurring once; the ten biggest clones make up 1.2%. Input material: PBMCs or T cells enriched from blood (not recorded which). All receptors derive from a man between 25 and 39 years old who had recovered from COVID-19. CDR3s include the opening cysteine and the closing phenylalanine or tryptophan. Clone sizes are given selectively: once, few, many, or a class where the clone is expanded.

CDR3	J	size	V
CASSLGLAGSYEQYF	TRBJ2-7	few	TRBV11-2
CASSLSGGNQETQYF	TRBJ2-5	.	TRBV4-3
CASGIGTGVYEQYF	TRBJ2-7	.	TRBV6-1
CASSITLASQETQYF	TRBJ2-5	.	TRBV19
CASSRDRGGNSPLHF	TRBJ1-6	.	TRBV4-1
CAWKSPGRAYEQYF	TRBJ2-7	.	TRBV30
CSASDRPSGNTIYF	TRBJ1-3	.	TRBV20-1
CASSLGASGRYGDTGELFF	TRBJ2-2	once	TRBV27
CASSLQVEGRYQETQYF	TRBJ2-5	.	TRBV5-6
CASSLGRRTGNTGELFF	TRBJ2-2	.	TRBV7-8
CASTGGKGEKLFF	TRBJ1-4	.	TRBV28
CASSWDRTSYEQYF	TRBJ2-7	.	TRBV5-4
CAWSLGHNTEAFF	TRBJ1-1	.	TRBV30
CASSSGTGLYEQYF	TRBJ2-7	.	TRBV7-8
CASSPKRLAGAAEQYF	TRBJ2-7	.	TRBV5-1
CASARWTEANEKLFF	TRBJ1-4	.	TRBV5-4
CASSYTKGGPEAFF	TRBJ1-1	.	TRBV6-5
CASSETGIYGYTF	TRBJ1-2	.	TRBV2
CASSLATGTDSPLHF	TRBJ1-6	.	TRBV7-8
CASSGQATYEQYF	TRBJ2-7	.	TRBV6-2/TRBV6-3
CAITDGQLGTEAFF	TRBJ1-1	.	TRBV10-3
CASSNLLDFQGYEQYF	TRBJ2-7	.	TRBV19
CASSVALLAGDNEQFF	TRBJ2-1	.	TRBV9
CASSTSAAYEQYF	TRBJ2-7	.	TRBV5-4
CASSLVGARGRDNEQFF	TRBJ2-1	.	TRBV7-2
CASSWGAGGVEQYF	TRBJ2-7	.	TRBV5-1
CASSLQGRTDTQYF	TRBJ2-3	.	TRBV5-1
CASSRTSGGTDTQYF	TRBJ2-3	.	TRBV6-5
CASSVGAGTGELFF	TRBJ2-2	.	TRBV9
CASSEGQGDNQPQHF	TRBJ1-5	.	TRBV6-1
CASSEADRGEKLFF	TRBJ1-4	.	TRBV6-1
CASLGTGRSRRTEAFF	TRBJ1-1	few	TRBV19
CASRVRGQETQYF	TRBJ2-5	.	TRBV2
CTSSTLGQGNNEQFF	TRBJ2-1	.	TRBV7-9
CASSLGLAETQYF	TRBJ2-5	.	TRBV5-4
CATSELGQGENTGELFF	TRBJ2-2	.	TRBV24-1
CASSEDAGGRYEQYF	TRBJ2-7	.	TRBV2
CASSPRVVNTGELFF	TRBJ2-2	.	TRBV19
CASSPAPGLAGGLETQYF	TRBJ2-5	.	TRBV3-1/TRBV3-2
CASSSHMEGRETQYF	TRBJ2-5	.	TRBV13
CASSRGTGERYF	TRBJ2-4	.	TRBV7-8
CASRAGDSNQPQHF	TRBJ1-5	.	TRBV7-2
CASSRRTSAGGYTF	TRBJ1-2	.	TRBV5-8
CASSHPGLAPRGRETQYF	TRBJ2-5	.	TRBV7-9
CAIGMTGATNEKLFF	TRBJ1-4	.	TRBV10-3
CASSLPLMGSSTDTQYF	TRBJ2-3	.	TRBV5-4
CASSQTGSGNQPQHF	TRBJ1-5	.	TRBV6-2/TRBV6-3
CATRDFAGNTIYF	TRBJ1-3	.	TRBV6-5
CSVVAQETQYF	TRBJ2-5	.	TRBV29-1